This T cell receptor beta chain was profiled in a study of blood T cell repertoires in COVID-19. Per germline, CDR1 SEHNR and CDR2 FQNEAQ (reference sequence). Trimming stripped 3 bases from V and 9 bases from J, with 12 bases between. This CDR3 has 13 amino acids. Method: immunoSEQ multiplex PCR; TCRdb's copy keeps in-frame clones and lacks some. This sample has about 330,000 clones; more than 75% occur once, and the top ten carry roughly 5.2%. This rearrangement joins TRBV7-9 to TRBJ2-1; D is undetermined. Input material: PBMCs or T cells enriched from blood (not recorded which). The sequence was collected from a woman in her twenties or thirties who had recovered from COVID-19. The CDR3 DNA follows: TGTGCCAGCAGCTTGTCAGTGGAGCTTGAGCAGTTCTTC. Amino acid sequence: CASSLSVELEQFF.